Shown below are 15 T cell receptor beta chains from a single sample sequenced in a study of cytomegalovirus exposure and HLA in healthy donors. The method was immunoSEQ multiplex PCR; TCRdb's version includes in-frame clones alone and lacks a portion of them. This sample has 100,000 to 150,000 clones, with 75% to 90% found just once. The sequenced material came from PBMCs. The receptors originated from a man between 18 and 29 years old in good health and CMV-seropositive.

J is TRBJ1-1 and V is TRBV5-5; D remains ambiguous. The CDR3 is 13 residues long. Germline-derived CDR1 and CDR2 are SGHKS and YYEKEE (reference sequence). Trimming removed 5 bases from V and 0 bases from J, with 8 bases in between. The CDR3 reads CASRRDLNTEAFF. CDR3 bases: TGTGCCAGCAGGAGGGATCTGAACACTGAAGCTTTCTTT.

The rearrangement links TRBV4-1 to TRBJ2-3; 15 bases map to TRBD2. Germline loops: CDR1 MGHRA, CDR2 YSYEKL. This CDR3 region has 18 residues. Trimming removed 4 bases from V and 4 bases from J; junction bases left unmatched: 9. The CDR3 bases are TGCGCCAGCAGCCCCCGAGCGGGACTAGCGGGGGGCCCAGATACGCAGTATTTT. This gives the protein CASSPRAGLAGGPDTQYF.

The gene calls are TRBV5-5 and TRBJ1-6; 10 positions match TRBD1. CDR3 size: 15 residues. V lost 1 base, J lost 7 bases, and 2 bases stayed unmatched. The V gene's germline CDR1 is SGHKS and CDR2 YYEKEE (reference sequence). This CDR3 is CASSLRDRGNSPLHF. The CDR3, as DNA: TGTGCCAGCAGCTTGCGGGACAGGGGAAATTCACCCCTCCACTTT.

V usage is TRBV5-8 and J usage is TRBJ2-3, with a weak D call TRBD2 (6 bases). The CDR3 consists of 14 residues. Germline CDR1 SGHTS, CDR2 YDEGEE. Trimming took off 6 bases at V and 8 bases at J, with 19 bases between the two ends. CDR3 loop: CASILGAQGGTQYF. CDR3 DNA: TGTGCCAGCATCCTTGGGGCCCAGGGAGGTACGCAGTATTTT.

This chain uses TRBV13 with TRBJ1-5; D not certain. CDR1 and CDR2 (germline): PRHDT, FYEKMQ (reference sequence). Deletions cut 3 bases from V and 6 bases from J, with 15 bases between. This CDR3 is built from 15 residues. The CDR3 reads CASSFSLDPGQPQHF. For the CDR3, the DNA is TGTGCCAGCAGCTTCAGCCTCGACCCGGGTCAGCCCCAGCATTTT.

This sequence joins TRBV27 and TRBJ2-1, with 7 bases fitting TRBD1. Trimming took 5 bases from V and 15 from J; bases not matched to a gene: 16. Germline assignment: CDR1 MNHEY and CDR2 SMNVEV (reference sequence). The CDR3 length is 14 residues. In DNA form, the CDR3 reads TGTGCCAGCAGTCCGGACTCCTCTGGACAGGTCCCGTTCTTC. Its protein is CASSPDSSGQVPFF.

The V call is TRBV7-9, the J call TRBJ1-5, with D possibly being TRBD1 (5 bases). This CDR3 spans 13 amino acids. Germline CDR1 and CDR2: SEHNR and FQNEAQ (reference sequence). V was pared by 5 bases and J by 6 bases, with 11 bases between. The CDR3, as DNA: TGTGCCAGCAGCACCAGCGGGGGTCAGCCCCAGCATTTT. It encodes CASSTSGGQPQHF.

The V and J genes are TRBV13 and TRBJ2-1; 8 bases align to TRBD2. Per germline, CDR1 PRHDT and CDR2 FYEKMQ (reference sequence). Trimming at V came to 2 bases and at J to 4 bases, leaving 7 bases not matched to a gene. This CDR3 has 16 amino acids. CDR3 DNA: TGTGCCAGCAGCTTACTCTTACTAGCGGAATACAATGAGCAGTTCTTC. Encoded protein: CASSLLLLAEYNEQFF.

The rearrangement uses TRBV7-9 and TRBJ1-5, with 9 bases identical to TRBD1. Germline lookup yields CDR1 SEHNR and CDR2 FQNEAQ (reference sequence). With V trimmed by 5 bases and J by 6 bases, 14 bases remained unmatched. The CDR3 totals 17 residues. The CDR3 coding sequence is TGTGCCAGCAGCAAATCCGGGACAGGGATGTTTGGTCAGCCCCAGCATTTT. Amino acids: CASSKSGTGMFGQPQHF.

This chain connects TRBV5-5 to TRBJ2-7, with TRBD2 matching 7 bases. V lost 0 bases, J lost 2 bases, and 2 bases stayed unmatched. Germline V gives CDR1 SGHKS, CDR2 YYEKEE (reference sequence). The CDR3 covers 14 residues. CDR3 region: CASSLAGGAYEQYF. CDR3 coding DNA: TGTGCCAGCAGCTTGGCTGGGGGGGCCTACGAGCAGTACTTC. Based on the CDR3 plus reference TRBV5-5 and TRBJ2-7, the full variable domain is DAGVTQSPTHLIKTRGQQVTLRCSPISGHKSVSWYQQVLGQGPQFIFQYYEKEERGRGNFPDRFSARQFPNYSSELNVNALLLGDSALYLCASSLAGGAYEQYFGPGTRLTVT.

The chain has TRBV13 and TRBJ2-5; TRBD1 matches at 9 bases. Germline CDR1 is PRHDT and CDR2 is FYEKMQ (reference sequence). The CDR3 spans 14 residues. The ends lost 5 bases at V and 7 bases at J; junction bases unmatched: 8. CDR3 in amino acids: CASSPRDRVLTQYF. CDR3 bases: TGTGCCAGCAGCCCCCGGGACAGGGTTTTGACCCAGTACTTC.

The chain employs TRBV7-9 and TRBJ2-7; a possible D gene is TRBD2 (5 bases). Deletions cut 3 bases from V and 5 bases from J, with 8 bases between. The CDR3 totals 12 residues. Germline CDR1 and CDR2: SEHNR and FQNEAQ (reference sequence). Written as DNA, the CDR3 is TGTGCCAGCAGCTTTGGAGGCCACGAGCAGTACTTC. This gives the protein CASSFGGHEQYF. Drawing the rest from reference TRBV7-9 and TRBJ2-7, the complete variable domain is DTGVSQNPRHKITKRGQNVTFRCDPISEHNRLYWYRQTLGQGPEFLTYFQNEAQLEKSRLLSDRFSAERPKGSFSTLEIQRTEQGDSAMYLCASSFGGHEQYFGPGTRLTVT.

The chain links TRBV5-6 to TRBJ1-4; TRBD1 is a possible D gene (5 bases). Deletions cut 0 bases from V and 14 bases from J, with 20 bases between. The germline gives CDR1 SGHDT, CDR2 YYEEEE. This CDR3 region has 15 residues. CDR3 nucleotides: TGTGCCAGCAGCTTGGTGCGGGGACCTAAGGGTCTCCTGTTTTTT. Protein sequence: CASSLVRGPKGLLFF.

This chain connects TRBV19 to TRBJ1-5, with D hard to call. CDR1 is LNHDA, CDR2 SQIVND, per germline (reference sequence). V was clipped by 5 bases and J by 3 bases, with 11 bases between them. The CDR3 runs 14 residues. As DNA, the CDR3 is TGTGCCAGTAGTCCCAGGATCAACAATCAGCCCCAGCATTTT. It yields the protein CASSPRINNQPQHF.

The chain carries TRBV5-4 and TRBJ2-7, with D maybe TRBD2 (6 bases). The germline V gene has CDR1 SGHNT and CDR2 YYREEE (reference sequence). Trimming removed 3 bases at V and 1 base at J, with 17 bases between. CDR3 length equals 16 residues. This chain's CDR3 is CASSSPGDGQSYEQYF. CDR3 DNA sequence: TGTGCCAGCAGCTCCCCGGGGGACGGACAATCCTACGAGCAGTACTTC.